This T cell receptor beta chain comes out of a study of cytomegalovirus exposure and HLA in healthy donors. V gave up 2 bases and J gave up 1 base, with 6 bases separating them. The CDR3 has 13 amino acids. Looked up from germline, CDR1 is SGHDT and CDR2 is YYEEEE. Regarding the study as a whole: While the bulk of TCR sequences proved rare, some public TCRs turned up in many donors. It was confirmed in vitro that a few of the CMV-associated chains were specific for CMV antigens.

The donors were in the roughly 130-subject validation cohort, distinct from the approximately 670-subject first cohort. The assay was immunoSEQ multiplex PCR, and TCRdb's table has in-frame clones only and misses some. This sample yields some 120,000 clones, of which around 90% are seen a single time; under 2% belongs to the top ten. On this clone: Its antigen is undetermined.

The rearrangement joins TRBV5-6 to TRBJ1-1; D call uncertain. Sequenced input: PBMCs. The clonotype originates from a woman aged 18 to 35 in good health and CMV-seronegative. The CDR3 here is CASSFSGNTEAFF. In nucleotides, the CDR3 is TGTGCCAGCAGCTTTTCCGGGAACACTGAAGCTTTCTTT. The variable domain in full, with the rest retrieved from reference TRBV5-6 and TRBJ1-1, is DAGVTQSPTHLIKTRGQQVTLRCSPKSGHDTVSWYQQALGQGPQFIFQYYEEEERQRGNFPDRFSGHQFPNYSSELNVNALLLGDSALYLCASSFSGNTEAFFGQGTRLTVV.